The sequence of this TCR beta chain was determined in a study of Ad26.COV2.S vaccination and SARS-CoV-2 variants. V shed 3 bases and J shed 1 base, with 7 bases lying between them. Germline lookup yields CDR1 LNHDA and CDR2 SQIVND (reference sequence). The CDR3 extends over 13 amino acids. Sample treatment: 15 to 20 received Ad26.COV2.S at low or high dose, single or two shots; 5 received placebo; per-sample allocation not given. The investigators took samples on day 63 after the first vaccine or placebo injection. Here immunoSEQ multiplex PCR was the method, and the copy in TCRdb shows in-frame clones only, minus some. The sample consists of 430,000 or so clones, 90% of them appearing once.

The TCR originated in a person aged 18-60 years who received the Ad26.COV2.S COVID-19 vaccine or a placebo. This material consisted of peripheral blood, taken in a trial of Ad26.COV2.S vaccine versus placebo. This rearrangement joins TRBV19 to TRBJ2-7, with D uncertain. The CDR3 loop reads CASSMAISYEQYF. CDR3 coding DNA: TGTGCCAGTAGTATGGCTATATCCTACGAGCAGTACTTC.